Below, 3 T cell receptor beta chains from the same sample are listed, as sequenced in a study. One entry per CDR3 protein results from TCRdb running MiXCR on the 5' RACE reads. The data show some 10,000 distinct CDR3 sequences, roughly half seen once. Sequenced: tumor-infiltrating naive CD4+ T cells sorted from the breast tumor. Subset reported: naive CD4+ T cells, CD4+CD45RA+CD25-. The receptors shown here come from a female donor with breast cancer.

This clonotype occurred a few times. The rearrangement links TRBV11-1 to TRBJ1-2; possible D gene TRBD1, 5 bases. Germline CDR1 is SGHAT and CDR2 is FQDESV (reference sequence). The CDR3 is 16 residues long. V was clipped by 6 bases and J by 7 bases, with 24 bases between them. CDR3 DNA sequence: TGTGCCAGCAGTCGGCCCGGGACTCTACGACCCGTTGGCTACACCTTC. It translates to CASSRPGTLRPVGYTF.

The rearrangement joins TRBV12-3 or TRBV12-4 to TRBJ2-1, with 9 bases fitting TRBD2. The CDR3 contains 15 residues. J lost 2 bases, V lost 7 bases, and 6 bases had no gene match. CDR3 DNA: TGTGCCAGCAAATTCCTAGCGGGAACCTACAATGAGCAGTTCTTC. This encodes CASKFLAGTYNEQFF.

The rearrangement uses TRBV4-1 and TRBJ1-6; a weak D match, TRBD1 (6 bases). Germline CDR1 reads MGHRA; CDR2 reads YSYEKL. Trimming removed 4 bases at V and 9 bases at J, with 16 bases between. The CDR3 sequence is 15 residues long. The CDR3 loop reads CASSRISGVGSPLHF. The DNA for the CDR3 is TGCGCCAGCAGCCGAATCTCAGGGGTGGGTTCACCCCTCCACTTT.